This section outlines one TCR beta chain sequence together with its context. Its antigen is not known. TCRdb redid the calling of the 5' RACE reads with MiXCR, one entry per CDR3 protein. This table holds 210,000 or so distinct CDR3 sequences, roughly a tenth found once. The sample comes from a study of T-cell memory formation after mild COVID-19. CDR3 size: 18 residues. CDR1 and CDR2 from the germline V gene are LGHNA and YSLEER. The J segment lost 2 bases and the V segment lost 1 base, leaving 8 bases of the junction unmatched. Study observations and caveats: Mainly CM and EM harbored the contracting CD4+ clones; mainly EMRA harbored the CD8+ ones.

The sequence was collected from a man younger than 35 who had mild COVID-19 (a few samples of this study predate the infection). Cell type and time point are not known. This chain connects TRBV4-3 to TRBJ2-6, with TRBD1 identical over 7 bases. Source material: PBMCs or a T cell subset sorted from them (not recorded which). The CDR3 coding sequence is TGCGCCAGCAGCCAAGCTCCGGGACAGTCGGCTGGGGCCAACGTCCTGACTTTC. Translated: CASSQAPGQSAGANVLTF.